This T cell receptor beta chain was captured in a study of cytomegalovirus exposure and HLA in healthy donors. Findings of the study overall: A link between a missense DCLRE1C variant and TCR beta V- and J-gene trimming emerged from a later analysis.

Both 60 Vbeta primers and 13 Jbeta primers went into the PCR. The repertoire was sequenced with immunoSEQ multiplex PCR; TCRdb's copy has only in-frame clones and lacks some. Its table lists tens of thousands of clones. Points on this clone: Its target is not known.

This CDR3 has 13 amino acids. Trimming cost V 2 bases and J 1 base, with 6 bases left between them. The germline CDR1 and CDR2 sequences are SGHNT and YYREEE (reference sequence). Material: PBMCs. The TCR comes from a man between 18 and 29 years old in good health and CMV-seropositive. This chain uses TRBV5-4 with TRBJ1-1; unclear D gene. The CDR3 sequence is CASSLQTNTEAFF. The DNA of the CDR3 is TGTGCCAGCAGCTTACAGACGAACACTGAAGCTTTCTTT. The variable domain in full, completed from reference TRBV5-4 and TRBJ1-1, reads ETGVTQSPTHLIKTRGQQVTLRCSSQSGHNTVSWYQQALGQGPQFIFQYYREEENGRGNFPPRFSGLQFPNYSSELNVNALELDDSALYLCASSLQTNTEAFFGQGTRLTVV.